This entry describes one T cell receptor (beta chain). Time point denoted: pre-sensitization, week 0. Treatment: therapeutic diphenylcyclopropenone sensitization with weekly scalp DPC. Blood was drawn before each patch test was applied. The data were obtained in a study of human T cells and chemical hapten exposure. TCRdb called the RACE reads again in MiXCR, with one record for every CDR3 protein. The sample carries about 70,000 distinct CDR3 sequences, roughly 9.8% recorded once. This clonotype was obtained from a woman aged 45-59 years with alopecia areata. Some clones in this sample may be carry-over from other donors' samples. Specimen: whole blood, collected in connection with sensitization to the hapten diphenylcyclopropenone (DPC).

CDR3 loop: CASSFADTQYF. The CDR3 DNA reads as TGTGCCAGCAGCTTCGCGGATACGCAGTATTTT. This chain links TRBV11-3 with TRBJ2-3; D ambiguous. The CDR3 length is 11 residues. The V gene lost 3 bases and the J gene lost 6 bases, with 4 bases spanning the gap. The germline CDR1 and CDR2 sequences are SGHNT and YENEEA.